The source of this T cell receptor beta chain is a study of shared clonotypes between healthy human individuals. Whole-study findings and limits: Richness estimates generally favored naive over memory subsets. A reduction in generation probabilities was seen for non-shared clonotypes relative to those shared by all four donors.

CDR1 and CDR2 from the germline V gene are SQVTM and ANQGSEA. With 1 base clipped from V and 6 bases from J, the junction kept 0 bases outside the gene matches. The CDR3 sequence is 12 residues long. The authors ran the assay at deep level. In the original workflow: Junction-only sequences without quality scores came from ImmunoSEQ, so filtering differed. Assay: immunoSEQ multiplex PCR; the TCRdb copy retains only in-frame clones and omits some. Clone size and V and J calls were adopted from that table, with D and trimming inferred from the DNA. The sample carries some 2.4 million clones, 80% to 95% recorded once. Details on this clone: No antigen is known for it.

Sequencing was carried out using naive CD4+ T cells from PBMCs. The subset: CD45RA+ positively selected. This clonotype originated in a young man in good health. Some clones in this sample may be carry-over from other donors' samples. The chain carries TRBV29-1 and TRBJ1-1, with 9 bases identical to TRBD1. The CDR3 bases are TGCAGCGTTGAAGGACAGGGGGCTGAAGCTTTCTTT. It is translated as CSVEGQGAEAFF.